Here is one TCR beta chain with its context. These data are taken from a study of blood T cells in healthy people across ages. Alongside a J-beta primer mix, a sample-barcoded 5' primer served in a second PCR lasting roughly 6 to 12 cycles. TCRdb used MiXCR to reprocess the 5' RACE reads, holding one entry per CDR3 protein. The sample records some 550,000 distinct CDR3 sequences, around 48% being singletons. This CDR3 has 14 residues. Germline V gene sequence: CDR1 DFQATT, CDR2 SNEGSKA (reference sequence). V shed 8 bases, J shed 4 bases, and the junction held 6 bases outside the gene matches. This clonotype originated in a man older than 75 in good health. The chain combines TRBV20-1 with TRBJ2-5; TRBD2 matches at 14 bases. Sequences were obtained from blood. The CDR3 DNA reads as TGCAGTACGACTAGCGGGGGGGCCTCAGAGACCCAGTACTTC. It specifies CSTTSGGASETQYF.